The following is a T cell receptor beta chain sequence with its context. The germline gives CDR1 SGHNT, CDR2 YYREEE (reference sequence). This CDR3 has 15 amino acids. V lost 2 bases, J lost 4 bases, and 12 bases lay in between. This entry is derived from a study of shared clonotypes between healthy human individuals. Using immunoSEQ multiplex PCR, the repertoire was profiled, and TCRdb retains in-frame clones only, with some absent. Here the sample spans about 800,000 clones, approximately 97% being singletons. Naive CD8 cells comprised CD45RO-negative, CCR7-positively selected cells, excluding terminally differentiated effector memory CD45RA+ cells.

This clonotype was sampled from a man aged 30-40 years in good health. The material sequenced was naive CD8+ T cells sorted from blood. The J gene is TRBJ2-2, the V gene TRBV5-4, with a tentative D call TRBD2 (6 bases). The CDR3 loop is CASSFSRESTGELFF. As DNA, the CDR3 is TGTGCCAGCAGCTTTAGTCGGGAGAGCACCGGGGAGCTGTTTTTT.